The 8 T cell receptor beta chains presented below share a single source sample, sequenced in a study of low-dose radiotherapy and immunotherapy resistance in tumors. Noted time point: before trial treatment. First-strand cDNA used TRAV- and TRBV-specific primers, covering alpha and beta chains. The authors amplified TCRs for 20 to 25 PCR cycles with a constant-region primer and a V-primer adapter. One entry per CDR3 protein results from TCRdb running MiXCR on the reads. This table holds 35,000 to 50,000 distinct CDR3 sequences, roughly 31% found once. This material consisted of PBMCs, taken before treatment. The receptors shown here come from a male donor with gallbladder cancer.

This clonotype has ten or more counts. The chain is built from TRBV5-1 and TRBJ1-1; TRBD1 agrees at 7 bases. Germline V gene sequence: CDR1 SGHRS, CDR2 YFSETQ. The CDR3 totals 15 residues. Losses at the gene ends were 4 bases for V and 5 bases for J; bases not matched to a gene: 11. The CDR3 here is CASSARTGKGTEAFF. Here the CDR3 DNA reads TGCGCCAGCAGCGCTAGGACAGGCAAGGGTACTGAAGCTTTCTTT. Full variable domain (remainder filled in from reference TRBV5-1 and TRBJ1-1): KAGVTQTPRYLIKTRGQQVTLSCSPISGHRSVSWYQQTPGQGLQFLFEYFSETQRNKGNFPGRFSGRQFSNSRSEMNVSTLELGDSALYLCASSARTGKGTEAFFGQGTRLTVV.

The rearrangement links TRBV3-1 to TRBJ1-2; D gene uncertain. CDR3 size: 14 residues. In germline, CDR1 is LGHDT, CDR2 YNNKEL (reference sequence). Trimming left V 6 bases short and J 8 bases short, with 19 bases between. The CDR3 reads CASSKLGRVFGYTF. CDR3 sequence (DNA): TGTGCCAGCAGTAAACTCGGAAGGGTGTTCGGCTACACCTTC. The full variable domain, completed using reference TRBV3-1 and TRBJ1-2, is DTAVSQTPKYLVTQMGNDKSIKCEQNLGHDTMYWYKQDSKKFLKIMFSYNNKELIINETVPNRFSPKSPDKAHLNLHINSLELGDSAVYFCASSKLGRVFGYTFGSGTRLTVV.

This clonotype was found a few times. This sequence joins TRBV12-3 or TRBV12-4 and TRBJ1-5; no firm D call. The germline V and J ends were trimmed by 6 bases and 7 bases, with 13 bases remaining between them. This CDR3 region has 13 residues. CDR3 loop: CASSSSFGQPQHF. The CDR3 region has the DNA TGTGCCAGCAGCTCCTCTTTCGGACAGCCCCAGCATTTT.

Many counts were recorded for this clonotype. This sequence joins TRBV9 and TRBJ2-7; 11 positions match TRBD2. CDR1 is SGDLS, CDR2 YYNGEE, per germline. The CDR3 consists of 15 residues. V trimming: 4 bases; J trimming: 4 bases; junction bases outside the gene matches: 7. This CDR3 reads CASSPRLAGRYEQYF. The CDR3 DNA sequence: TGTGCCAGCAGCCCTCGACTAGCGGGGCGTTACGAGCAGTACTTC. Filled out from reference TRBV9 and TRBJ2-7, the complete variable domain reads DSGVTQTPKHLITATGQRVTLRCSPRSGDLSVYWYQQSLDQGLQFLIQYYNGEERAKGNILERFSAQQFPDLHSELNLSSLELGDSALYFCASSPRLAGRYEQYFGPGTRLTVT.

This clonotype was detected ten times or more. The chain joins TRBV7-3 to TRBJ2-1, with TRBD1 identical over 8 bases. CDR1 is SGHTA, CDR2 FQGTGA, per germline. V was pared by 3 bases and J by 9 bases, with 1 base of the junction left unmatched. CDR3 length equals 12 residues. The CDR3 region is CASSFDRGEQFF. DNA for the CDR3: TGTGCCAGCAGCTTTGACAGGGGTGAGCAGTTCTTC.

The chain employs TRBV29-1 and TRBJ1-5; the D gene is possibly TRBD1 (5 bases). Germline CDR1 reads SQVTM; CDR2 reads ANQGSEA. The CDR3 spans 13 residues. The V and J ends lost 7 bases and 1 base respectively, with 11 bases between them. The CDR3 protein is CSAQGGSNQPQHF. As DNA, the CDR3 is TGCAGCGCTCAGGGTGGAAGCAATCAGCCCCAGCATTTT. The full variable domain, with the rest looked up from reference TRBV29-1 and TRBJ1-5, is SAVISQKPSRDICQRGTSLTIQCQVDSQVTMMFWYRQQPGQSLTLIATANQGSEATYESGFVIDKFPISRPNLTFSTLTVSNMSPEDSSIYLCSAQGGSNQPQHFGDGTRLSIL.

The chain combines TRBV5-1 with TRBJ2-1; D may be TRBD1 (6 bases). CDR3 size: 15 residues. V lost 4 bases and J 6 bases, leaving 17 bases between the germline ends. In germline, CDR1 is SGHRS, CDR2 YFSETQ. DNA of the CDR3: TGCGCCAGCAGCCCCTCCCTTGGGGGCGGCAATGAGCAGTTCTTC. It is translated as CASSPSLGGGNEQFF.

Worth noting for this clonotype: One end of the junction fails to match germline, which may point to a read error. The gene calls are TRBV27 and TRBJ2-7; a possible D gene is TRBD2 (6 bases). This CDR3 has 13 residues. Germline CDR1 MNHEY, CDR2 SMNVEV (reference sequence). The CDR3 sequence: CASSFSSGYEQYF. CDR3 sequence (DNA): TGTGCCAGCAGTTTTAGTAGCGGCTACGAGCAGTACTTT.